This T cell receptor (beta chain) was obtained from a study of post-analysis software for immune sequencing data. Study observations and caveats: People with multiple sclerosis had a significantly lower normalized Chao1 diversity than controls did. TRBV segments more frequent in patients than in controls numbered several and included TRBV5-6, TRBV5-1 and TRBV20-1.

This clonotype was seen just once. Its matching antigen is unknown. cDNA libraries for TCR beta contained unique molecular identifiers. From the PCR reads, TCRdb called clonotypes with MiXCR, one entry per CDR3 protein. The table has approximately 400,000 distinct CDR3 sequences, 30% to 45% seen once. V dropped 5 bases and J dropped 3 bases, with 13 bases sitting between them. This CDR3 region has 14 residues. Germline loops: CDR1 SEHNR, CDR2 FQNEAQ (reference sequence). The TCR originated in a girl under 18 with multiple sclerosis. What was sequenced was blood. The V call is TRBV7-9, the J call TRBJ1-2, with a weak D call TRBD1 (6 bases). CDR3 sequence: CASSEGAGDYGYTF. CDR3 in DNA: TGTGCCAGCAGCGAAGGGGCAGGGGACTATGGCTACACCTTC. Combining the CDR3 with reference TRBV7-9 and TRBJ1-2 gives the whole variable domain DTGVSQNPRHKITKRGQNVTFRCDPISEHNRLYWYRQTLGQGPEFLTYFQNEAQLEKSRLLSDRFSAERPKGSFSTLEIQRTEQGDSAMYLCASSEGAGDYGYTFGSGTRLTVV.